This TCR beta chain was retrieved from a study of response to subunit inactivated influenza vaccine. Study observations and caveats: Few new T cells, the authors suggested, are recruited by each seasonal influenza vaccination.

Worth noting for this clonotype: Its antigen is undetermined.

Looked up from germline, CDR1 is SGHDN and CDR2 is FVKESK. CDR3 length: 17 residues. Losses at the gene ends were 4 bases for V and 9 bases for J; bases not matched to a gene: 13. TCRdb independently ran MiXCR on the RT-PCR reads; one entry per CDR3 protein. The sample comprises 500,000 or so distinct CDR3 sequences, approximately 17% of which are singletons, and less than 4% rests with the top ten. The chain joins TRBV14 to TRBJ2-1; 12 bases align to TRBD2. Sequencing was performed on CD4+ T cells sorted from PBMCs, taken less than 30 months after vaccination. This clonotype was obtained from a man between 50 and 75 years old who received an inactivated influenza vaccine. CDR3 DNA: TGTGCCAGCAGCCTACACCGAGCTAGCGGGGGGGCGGTTGAGCAGTTCTTC. Protein: CASSLHRASGGAVEQFF. Based on the CDR3 plus reference TRBV14 and TRBJ2-1, the full variable domain is EAGVTQFPSHSVIEKGQTVTLRCDPISGHDNLYWYRRVMGKEIKFLLHFVKESKQDESGMPNNRFLAERTGGTYSTLKVQPAELEDSGVYFCASSLHRASGGAVEQFFGPGTRLTVL.